The sequence of this T cell receptor (beta chain) was determined in a study of radiotherapy plus CTLA-4 blockade in lung cancer. Study context: An objective response was seen in about a sixth of patients, and disease control in around 33%. Findings of the study overall: Among reported predictors of response, early blood T cell clone dynamics with interferon-beta performed best. Peripheral blood showed expansion of tumor-derived TCR clones after radiotherapy and ipilimumab.

From germline, CDR1 is SGHTA and CDR2 FQGNSA. The junction had 6 bases not matched to a gene; V was cut back by 2 bases and J by 3 bases. The CDR3 consists of 17 residues. People whose metastatic non-small-cell lung cancer was chemo-refractory got focal radiation along with CTLA-4 blockade by ipilimumab. The protocol was immunoSEQ multiplex PCR, while the TCRdb copy is restricted to in-frame clones and leaves out a portion. The sample contains 80,000 to 100,000 clones, around 88% of which appear only once. A remark on this clone: Its antigen remains unidentified.

The sequence was obtained from a human donor with non-small cell lung cancer that progressed on radiotherapy plus ipilimumab. The chain links TRBV7-2 to TRBJ1-4; 10 nucleotides agree with TRBD1. The sample consisted of peripheral blood, taken from a patient treated with radiotherapy plus ipilimumab. In nucleotides, the CDR3 is TGTGCCAGCAGCTTATTTGGGACAGGGGCCGCTAATGAAAAACTGTTTTTT. Protein product: CASSLFGTGAANEKLFF.